The present T cell receptor beta chain was sequenced within a study of spatial heterogeneity in lung cancer (dated by TCRdb to the late 2010s). Some background on the complete study: Beta-chain transcripts were consistently detected in greater numbers than alpha-chain transcripts, which likely reflects a higher abundance of beta-chain transcripts. In tumor regions, TCR transcript counts showed a strong correlation with a T cell transcriptional module score from matched bulk RNA-seq. In the raw uncorrected reads, each unique combination of TCR and UMI appeared on average more than ten times. The study quantitatively compared TCR alpha and beta repertoires across multiple tumor regions, matched nontumor lung and blood in non-small cell lung cancer. TCR repertoire features were related to nonsynonymous mutation counts determined by whole-exome sequencing of tumor tissue. Both alpha and beta chains were TCR-sequenced in samples taken at surgery, namely 220 tumor regions, 64 matched nontumor lung samples and some 53 PBMC samples. Overall results and qualifications from the work: The number of expanded intratumoral alpha and beta TCRs correlated with the tumor nonsynonymous mutation count. Counts of ubiquitous and regional expanded TCRs correlated with counts of ubiquitous and regional nonsynonymous mutations, respectively. TCR-seq coverage of tumor T cells was estimated to be only 6% to 7.5% for alpha chains and about 13% for beta chains. Confirming at a functional level the hypothesis that regional TCRs recognize regional mutations was considered to require additional single-cell paired TCR alpha and beta sequencing.

For CDR1 and CDR2, the germline V gene (reference sequence) lists DFQATT and SNEGSKA. The cysteine opens and the phenylalanine closes a CDR3 of 16 amino acids. Left in the record is the CDR3 DNA by itself, 48 bases read in frame from the first base. V ends up 0 bases short and J 3 bases short, with an unmatched junction base count of 5. This clonotype qualifies as medium-sized (0.01 to 0.1%). The target of this receptor is not known. There are no base qualities to consult, and no much larger clone falls within one base. Library preparation employed 5' RACE. The data were produced on a NextSeq 500. To allow correction of PCR and sequencing errors, the TCR library protocol tagged every TCR cDNA molecule with a unique molecular identifier. The authors' analysis ran thus. TCR identification, UMI-based error correction and CDR3 extraction were all carried out with Decombinator tools. Expanded TCRs were defined as those above a frequency of 2 per 1,000, corresponding to the top 1% of the tumor frequency distribution. Expanded tumor TCRs were classed as regional if statistically deemed absent (corrected P<0.05) from at least one tumor region, otherwise ubiquitous. Each repertoire was subsampled 100 times to 5,000 TCRs, after which Renyi diversity was computed with the R vegan package. CDR3 similarity networks were constructed using string-kernel similarity of amino acid triplets, with links drawn between CDR3s whose pairwise similarity was above 0.82. The raw public data were reprocessed by TCRdb itself: fastp quality trimming at Q25, MiXCR clonotype calling, in-frame beta chains only. Each record represents a unique CDR3 protein, reported with the most common genes and DNA among its rows. V and J calls and clone size were set by TCRdb, not the authors. Counted in this sample were around 1,200 distinct CDR3 sequences; about 12% of them appeared once. Of the sample, around two fifths falls within the top ten clones.

This specimen's time point label, per the study, means: sample taken at primary tumor resection. Samples were obtained from around 72 patients with early-stage, untreated non-small cell lung cancer from the lung TRACERx cohort. Whole RNA extracted from tumor and nontumor lung tissue, or from cryopreserved PBMC samples, was used for TCR sequencing without cell sorting. Only patients for whom sufficient RNA was available from at least two tumor regions were selected for TCR sequencing. Before being selected, tumor and adjacent nontumor lung specimens were reviewed by a lung pathologist. The V and J genes are TRBV20-1 and TRBJ2-3, with 11 junctional bases fitting TRBD2. The clonotype comes from a male donor with early-stage non-small cell lung cancer. The sequences come from lung tumor tissue, collected at surgery. Here the CDR3 is given as CSARDLAGGDTDTQYF. The nucleotide sequence is TGCAGTGCTAGAGATCTAGCGGGAGGAGATACAGATACGCAGTATTTT.